This TCR beta chain came from a study of blood T cell repertoires in COVID-19. As for the study in general: The samples span acute and convalescent COVID-19 from the United States, Italy and Spain. The cDNA or gDNA used as material had been derived from T cells, B-cell-depleted T cells, or PBMCs.

CDR3 length: 14 residues. V was trimmed by 0 bases and J by 0 bases, leaving 3 bases between them. CDR1 is SGHAT, CDR2 FQNNGV, per germline. Participant ages covered roughly 18 to 89 years across around 25 US areas. Participants reported their clinical history, and cohort assignment relied on those reports. Sequenced by immunoSEQ multiplex PCR; TCRdb stores in-frame clones only, minus some. This sample has 45,000 to 55,000 clones, with almost 80% found just once. V and J are TRBV11-2 and TRBJ2-4; D is unclear. Material for sequencing was PBMCs or T cells enriched from blood (not recorded which). The origin of this receptor is a woman between 45 and 65 years old with acute COVID-19. CDR3 nucleotide sequence: TGTGCCAGCAGCTTAGATCTAGCCAAAAACATTCAGTACTTC. This sequence encodes CASSLDLAKNIQYF.